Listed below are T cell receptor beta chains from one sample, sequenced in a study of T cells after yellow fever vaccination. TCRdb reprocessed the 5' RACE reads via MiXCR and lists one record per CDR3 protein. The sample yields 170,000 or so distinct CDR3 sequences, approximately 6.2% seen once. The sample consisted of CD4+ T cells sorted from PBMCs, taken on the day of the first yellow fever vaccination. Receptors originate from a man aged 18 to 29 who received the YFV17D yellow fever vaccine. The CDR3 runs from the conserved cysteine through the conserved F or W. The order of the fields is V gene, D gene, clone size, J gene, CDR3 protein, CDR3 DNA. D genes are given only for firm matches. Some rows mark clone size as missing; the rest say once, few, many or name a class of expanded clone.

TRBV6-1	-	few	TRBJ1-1	CASSIHALAEAFF	TGTGCCAGCAGCATCCACGCTCTCGCTGAAGCTTTCTTT
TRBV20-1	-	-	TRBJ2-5	CSAVVHQETQYF	TGCAGTGCCGTTGTTCACCAAGAGACCCAGTACTTC
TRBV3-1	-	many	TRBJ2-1	CASSQVTSLRAGQFF	TGTGCCAGCAGCCAAGTAACTAGTCTGCGGGCGGGGCAGTTCTTC
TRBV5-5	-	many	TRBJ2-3	CASSSRTGTSTDTQYF	TGTGCCAGCAGCTCGAGGACGGGAACGAGCACAGATACGCAGTATTTT
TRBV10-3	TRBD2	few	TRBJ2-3	CTFSPPLRLAGALGTQYF	TGTACCTTCAGTCCCCCACTTCGACTAGCGGGGGCCCTAGGGACGCAGTATTTT
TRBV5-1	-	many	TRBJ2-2	CASSLSGVRLSTGELFF	TGCGCCAGCAGCTTGTCCGGGGTTAGGCTGTCAACCGGGGAGCTGTTTTTT
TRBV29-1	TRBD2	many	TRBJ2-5	CSVRGRYTETQYF	TGCAGCGTGCGGGGGAGATATACAGAGACCCAGTACTTC
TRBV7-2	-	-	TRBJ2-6	CASSIQEANVLTF	TGTGCCAGCAGCATACAGGAGGCCAACGTCCTGACTTTC
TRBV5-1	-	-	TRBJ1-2	CASSSGTGNGYTF	TGCGCCAGCAGCTCCGGGACTGGGAACGGCTACACCTTC
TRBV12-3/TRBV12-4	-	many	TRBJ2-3	CASSLGPFTDTQYF	TGTGCCAGCAGTTTGGGGCCATTCACAGATACGCAGTATTTT
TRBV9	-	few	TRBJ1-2	CASSVGRGYTF	TGTGCCAGCAGCGTAGGTCGGGGCTACACCTTC
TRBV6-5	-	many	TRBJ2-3	CASSYAWGAKDTQYF	TGTGCCAGCAGTTACGCTTGGGGAGCTAAGGATACGCAGTATTTT
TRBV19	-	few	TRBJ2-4	CASSINPSNIQYF	TGTGCCAGTAGTATAAACCCGTCAAACATTCAGTACTTC
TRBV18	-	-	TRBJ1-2	CASSPGGGDGYTF	TGTGCCAGCTCACCAGGGGGCGGCGATGGCTACACCTTC
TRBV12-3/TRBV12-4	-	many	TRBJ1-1	CASSRRTENTEAFF	TGTGCCAGCAGTCGCCGGACAGAGAACACTGAAGCTTTCTTT
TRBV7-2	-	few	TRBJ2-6	CASSLNAGTNGANVLTF	TGTGCCAGCAGCCTAAATGCCGGGACGAACGGGGCCAACGTCCTGACTTTC
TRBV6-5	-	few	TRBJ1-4	CASSPGREKLFF	TGTGCCAGCAGCCCCGGACGGGAAAAACTGTTTTTT
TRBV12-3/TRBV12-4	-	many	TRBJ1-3	CASSSGQSSGNTIYF	TGTGCCAGCAGTTCAGGACAGAGCTCTGGAAACACCATATATTTT
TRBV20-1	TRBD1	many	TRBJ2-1	CSAGTGTGIWDEQFF	TGCAGTGCTGGAACCGGGACAGGGATTTGGGATGAGCAGTTCTTC
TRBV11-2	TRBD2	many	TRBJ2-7	CASSRLGGGAYEQYF	TGTGCCAGCAGCCGTCTTGGCGGGGGGGCCTACGAGCAGTACTTC
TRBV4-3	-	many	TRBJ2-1	CASSQDLSQPGYNEQFF	TGCGCCAGCAGCCAAGATCTATCCCAACCAGGCTACAATGAGCAGTTCTTC
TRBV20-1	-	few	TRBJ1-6	CSARDSGGNSPLHF	TGCAGTGCTAGAGATTCCGGGGGGAATTCACCCCTCCACTTT
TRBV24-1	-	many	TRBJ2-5	CATSDPGLKETQYF	TGTGCCACCAGTGACCCGGGACTCAAAGAGACCCAGTACTTC
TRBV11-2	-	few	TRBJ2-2	CASSRPPTGRANTGELFF	TGTGCCAGCAGCCGACCACCTACAGGGAGAGCGAACACCGGGGAGCTGTTTTTT
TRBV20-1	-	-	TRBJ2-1	CSARAPSSYNEQFF	TGCAGTGCTAGAGCCCCAAGCTCCTACAATGAGCAGTTCTTC
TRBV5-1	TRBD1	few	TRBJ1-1	CASRSGDRGQSEAFF	TGCGCCAGCAGGTCCGGGGACAGGGGGCAAAGTGAAGCTTTCTTT
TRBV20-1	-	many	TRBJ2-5	CSARRGQYQETQYF	TGCAGTGCTAGACGAGGACAGTACCAAGAGACCCAGTACTTC